The T cell receptor (beta chain) under discussion was sequenced for a study of cytomegalovirus exposure and HLA in healthy donors. Study observations and caveats: Trimming of TCR beta V- and J-genes showed a link, identified in a later analysis, to a missense DCLRE1C variant. When analyzed later, the rates of TCR association showed variation by HLA locus, with DRB1 the most and HLA-C the fewest.

Primers: 60 Vbeta forward and 13 Jbeta reverse. Clones were sequenced by immunoSEQ multiplex PCR, and TCRdb holds only the in-frame ones, with some missing. The sample holds 150,000 to 200,000 clones, 68% seen once. The trim removed 1 base at V and 6 bases at J, leaving 12 bases unmatched. Germline loops: CDR1 SGHTA, CDR2 FQGNSA. This CDR3 comprises 17 residues. Comment on this clone: Its antigen is undetermined.

This sequence joins TRBV7-2 and TRBJ2-7, with 10 bases that match TRBD1. The sequenced material came from PBMCs. The sequence came from a woman in her 40s in good health and CMV-seropositive. The CDR3 nucleotides read TGTGCCAGCAGCTTAGTAGGGGAGACAGGGGGCTGGAGCGAGCAGTACTTC. This encodes CASSLVGETGGWSEQYF.